The 8 T cell receptor beta chains listed next were all sequenced from one sample in a study of vaccination and CD4 T cells after COVID-19. Their recognized antigens are unknown. Documented treatment: approximately 9-day PBMC culture with coronavirus spike peptide pools or control peptides (ViraFEST assay). The assay that was used to sequence DNA from cultured CD4+ T cells was the Oncomine TCR Beta short-read assay. Each CDR3 protein is one row after TCRdb ran MiXCR on the PCR reads. The sample has more than 13,000 distinct CDR3 sequences, 53% seen once; the top ten hold about 5%. The material was CD4+ T cells from blood, cultured in vitro, obtained before SARS-CoV-2 vaccination. These receptor sequences come from a human donor who had recovered from COVID-19.

The chain uses TRBV7-8 and TRBJ2-5, with D possibly being TRBD2 (6 bases). Between the trimmed V and J ends, which lost 3 bases and 5 bases, there was a span of 16 bases. The CDR3 consists of 15 residues. The V gene's germline CDR1 is SGHVS and CDR2 FQNEAQ. The CDR3 nucleotides are TGTGCCAGCAGCTTGCGCGCGGGGCTCCCGGAGACCCAGTACTTC. Its translation is CASSLRAGLPETQYF.

This rearrangement joins TRBV7-9 to TRBJ2-3; the match to TRBD1 covers 12 bases. Germline V lookup: CDR1 SEHNR, CDR2 FQNEAQ (reference sequence). There are 15 residues in the CDR3. Trimming cost V 5 bases and J 5 bases; bases outside gene matches: 5. CDR3 residues: CASSLRDRGRDTQYF. CDR3 DNA sequence: TGTGCCAGCAGCCTCCGGGACAGGGGGCGAGATACGCAGTATTTT.

V usage is TRBV7-9 and J usage is TRBJ1-2; D remains ambiguous. Germline lookup yields CDR1 SEHNR and CDR2 FQNEAQ (reference sequence). Between the trimmed V and J ends, which lost 7 bases and 7 bases, there was a span of 16 bases. This CDR3 has 13 amino acids. CDR3 protein: CASTDPGLSGYTF. CDR3 coding DNA: TGTGCCAGCACGGACCCGGGCCTCTCTGGCTACACCTTC.

The V and J genes are TRBV12-3 or TRBV12-4 and TRBJ1-5; D is ambiguous. This CDR3 comprises 13 residues. Trimming took 9 bases from V and 1 from J, leaving 10 bases between them. The CDR3 sequence is CASRGSSNQPQHF. The CDR3 region has the DNA TGTGCCAGTCGAGGGTCGAGCAATCAGCCCCAGCATTTT.

This clonotype was seen more than once but under ten times. The CDR3 DNA reads as TGTGCCAGCAGCTGGGGGGTCAATGAGCAGTTCTTC. Translation gives CASSWGVNEQFF. The chain is built from TRBV5-5 and TRBJ2-1; TRBD2 might be the D (6 bases). Trimming removed 3 bases from V and 6 bases from J, with 7 bases in between. Germline V CDR1 and CDR2: SGHKS, YYEKEE (reference sequence). This CDR3 has 12 amino acids.

This chain connects TRBV7-9 to TRBJ2-1; unclear D gene. V was clipped by 7 bases and J by 6 bases, with 7 bases between them. The V gene's germline CDR1 is SEHNR and CDR2 FQNEAQ (reference sequence). The CDR3 sequence is 11 residues long. CDR3 bases: TGTGCCAGCACCCCTGGCAATGAGCAGTTCTTC. Its translation is CASTPGNEQFF.

The chain uses TRBV6-1 and TRBJ2-3; D possibly corresponds to TRBD1 (6 bases). Between the trimmed V and J ends, which lost 4 bases and 5 bases, there was a span of 10 bases. Germline lookup yields CDR1 MNHNS and CDR2 SASEGT. The CDR3 spans 13 residues. CDR3 DNA: TGTGCCAGCAGTGTTACAGGGTTAGATACGCAGTATTTT. It codes for CASSVTGLDTQYF.

V gene TRBV6-2 or TRBV6-3 combines with J gene TRBJ2-5; the D is unclear. Trimming cost V 4 bases and J 0 bases, with 6 bases left between them. Germline loops: CDR1 MNHEY, CDR2 SVGEGT. This CDR3 region has 13 residues. DNA of the CDR3: TGTGCCAGCAGTTCCACGTACCAAGAGACCCAGTACTTC. Encoded protein: CASSSTYQETQYF.